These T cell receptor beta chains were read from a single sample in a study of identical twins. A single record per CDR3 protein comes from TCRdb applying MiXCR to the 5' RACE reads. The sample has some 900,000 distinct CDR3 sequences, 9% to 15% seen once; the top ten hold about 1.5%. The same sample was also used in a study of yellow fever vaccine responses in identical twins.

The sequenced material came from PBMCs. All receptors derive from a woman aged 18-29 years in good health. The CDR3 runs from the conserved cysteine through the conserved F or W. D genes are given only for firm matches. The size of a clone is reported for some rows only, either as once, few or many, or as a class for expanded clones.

CDR3aa: CSASRGREDTQYF; CDR3nt: TGCAGTGCTAGTAGGGGGAGAGAGGATACGCAGTATTTT; j_gene: TRBJ2-3; d_gene: -; v_gene: TRBV20-1; abundance: -
CDR3aa: CSAGGLPGQGGSTEAFF; CDR3nt: TGCAGTGCTGGAGGGCTTCCCGGACAGGGTGGGAGCACTGAAGCTTTCTTT; j_gene: TRBJ1-1; d_gene: TRBD1; v_gene: TRBV20-1; abundance: many
CDR3aa: CASSYLGQLYGYTF; CDR3nt: TGTGCCAGCAGTTACCTTGGACAGCTGTATGGCTACACCTTC; j_gene: TRBJ1-2; d_gene: -; v_gene: TRBV6-5; abundance: -
CDR3aa: CASRMGQITGELFF; CDR3nt: TGTGCCAGCAGGATGGGACAGATCACCGGGGAGCTGTTTTTT; j_gene: TRBJ2-2; d_gene: TRBD1; v_gene: TRBV28; abundance: -
CDR3aa: CASSAGGEGIQYF; CDR3nt: TGTGCCAGCAGCGCCGGGGGGGAGGGCATTCAGTACTTC; j_gene: TRBJ2-4; d_gene: TRBD2; v_gene: TRBV9; abundance: -
CDR3aa: CSVVLRNIQYF; CDR3nt: TGCAGCGTTGTCCTTAGAAACATTCAGTACTTC; j_gene: TRBJ2-4; d_gene: -; v_gene: TRBV29-1; abundance: -
CDR3aa: CASSVDRGNSPLHF; CDR3nt: TGCGCCAGCAGCGTAGACAGGGGAAACTCACCCCTCCACTTT; j_gene: TRBJ1-6; d_gene: TRBD1; v_gene: TRBV5-1; abundance: -
CDR3aa: CASSLVTSFPFF; CDR3nt: TGTGCCAGCAGCTTAGTCACTAGTTTTCCGTTCTTC; j_gene: TRBJ2-1; d_gene: -; v_gene: TRBV7-2; abundance: few
CDR3aa: CATSDLQRSKSTDTQYF; CDR3nt: TGTGCCACCAGTGATTTACAGCGGTCAAAGAGCACAGATACGCAGTATTTT; j_gene: TRBJ2-3; d_gene: -; v_gene: TRBV24-1; abundance: few
CDR3aa: CASSTRGGGAYFSYEQYF; CDR3nt: TGTGCCAGCAGCACCCGGGGTGGGGGGGCTTACTTCTCGTACGAGCAGTACTTC; j_gene: TRBJ2-7; d_gene: -; v_gene: TRBV11-1; abundance: -
CDR3aa: CASSGRGPANEQFF; CDR3nt: TGTGCCAGCAGCGGACGGGGACCGGCGAATGAGCAGTTCTTC; j_gene: TRBJ2-1; d_gene: -; v_gene: TRBV3-1; abundance: once
CDR3aa: CASSTDTMNTEAFF; CDR3nt: TGTGCCAGTAGTACCGACACCATGAACACTGAAGCTTTCTTT; j_gene: TRBJ1-1; d_gene: -; v_gene: TRBV19; abundance: few
CDR3aa: CASSEKGTGFPNTGELFF; CDR3nt: TGTGCCAGCAGTGAAAAAGGGACAGGGTTCCCGAACACCGGGGAGCTGTTTTTT; j_gene: TRBJ2-2; d_gene: TRBD1; v_gene: TRBV2; abundance: -
CDR3aa: CASSVGMGLGREQYF; CDR3nt: TGTGCCAGCAGCGTCGGGATGGGACTCGGAAGGGAGCAGTACTTC; j_gene: TRBJ2-7; d_gene: -; v_gene: TRBV9; abundance: few
CDR3aa: CASRMDYGRTDTQYF; CDR3nt: TGTGCCAGCAGAATGGACTACGGACGCACAGATACGCAGTATTTT; j_gene: TRBJ2-3; d_gene: -; v_gene: TRBV5-5; abundance: few
CDR3aa: CASSSSSGRAQETQYF; CDR3nt: TGTGCCAGCAGCTCGTCTAGCGGGAGGGCTCAAGAGACCCAGTACTTC; j_gene: TRBJ2-5; d_gene: TRBD2; v_gene: TRBV7-3; abundance: -
CDR3aa: CASSQGQGRTSPLHF; CDR3nt: TGCGCCAGCAGCCAAGGACAGGGGCGTACCTCACCCCTCCACTTT; j_gene: TRBJ1-6; d_gene: TRBD1; v_gene: TRBV5-1; abundance: -
CDR3aa: CSARPNFSGRTDEQFF; CDR3nt: TGCAGTGCTAGACCCAACTTTAGCGGGAGGACGGATGAGCAGTTCTTC; j_gene: TRBJ2-1; d_gene: TRBD2; v_gene: TRBV20-1; abundance: few
CDR3aa: CASSRQGGDYGYTF; CDR3nt: TGTGCCAGCAGTCGACAGGGGGGCGACTATGGCTACACCTTC; j_gene: TRBJ1-2; d_gene: TRBD1; v_gene: TRBV28; abundance: -
CDR3aa: CASSQGGQGNEKLFF; CDR3nt: TGTGCCAGTAGCCAAGGGGGACAGGGGAATGAAAAACTGTTTTTT; j_gene: TRBJ1-4; d_gene: TRBD1; v_gene: TRBV19; abundance: -
CDR3aa: CSARDRQASSGYTF; CDR3nt: TGCAGTGCTAGGGACCGACAGGCGTCAAGTGGCTACACCTTC; j_gene: TRBJ1-2; d_gene: -; v_gene: TRBV20-1; abundance: -
CDR3aa: CASSLYKPNTEAFF; CDR3nt: TGCGCCAGCAGCTTGTACAAGCCGAACACTGAAGCTTTCTTT; j_gene: TRBJ1-1; d_gene: -; v_gene: TRBV5-1; abundance: many
CDR3aa: CAISAPDRGPSEQFF; CDR3nt: TGTGCCATCAGTGCCCCGGACAGGGGCCCATCTGAGCAGTTCTTC; j_gene: TRBJ2-1; d_gene: TRBD1; v_gene: TRBV10-3; abundance: -
CDR3aa: CASTTPPGLAGGPSGWEQFF; CDR3nt: TGTGCCAGCACCACACCCCCAGGACTAGCGGGGGGCCCGAGCGGCTGGGAGCAGTTCTTC; j_gene: TRBJ2-1; d_gene: TRBD2; v_gene: TRBV12-3/TRBV12-4; abundance: few
CDR3aa: CASSPGGQGRGLETQYF; CDR3nt: TGTGCCAGCAGCCCAGGGGGACAGGGGAGAGGTCTCGAGACCCAGTACTTC; j_gene: TRBJ2-5; d_gene: TRBD1; v_gene: TRBV13; abundance: -
CDR3aa: CASSDGTPGKKLFF; CDR3nt: TGTGCCAGCAGCGACGGGACACCCGGAAAAAAACTGTTTTTT; j_gene: TRBJ1-4; d_gene: -; v_gene: TRBV3-1; abundance: few
CDR3aa: CASSLFGPGDYGYTF; CDR3nt: TGCGCCAGCAGCTTGTTCGGTCCGGGAGACTATGGCTACACCTTC; j_gene: TRBJ1-2; d_gene: -; v_gene: TRBV5-1; abundance: few
CDR3aa: CASSFGDRYEQYF; CDR3nt: TGTGCCAGCAGCTTCGGCGACAGATACGAGCAGTACTTC; j_gene: TRBJ2-7; d_gene: -; v_gene: TRBV7-8; abundance: -
CDR3aa: CASTWDRASVAQYF; CDR3nt: TGTGCCAGCACCTGGGACAGGGCGTCCGTGGCCCAGTACTTC; j_gene: TRBJ2-5; d_gene: TRBD1; v_gene: TRBV7-2; abundance: -
CDR3aa: CASSNQGLLDTQYF; CDR3nt: TGTGCCAGCAGCAACCAAGGGCTTTTGGATACGCAGTATTTT; j_gene: TRBJ2-3; d_gene: -; v_gene: TRBV11-2; abundance: few
CDR3aa: CASSGEGSDTQYF; CDR3nt: TGTGCCAGCAGCGGGGAGGGCTCAGATACGCAGTATTTT; j_gene: TRBJ2-3; d_gene: TRBD2; v_gene: TRBV2; abundance: -
CDR3aa: CASSAFGLAGAAEQFF; CDR3nt: TGTGCCAGCAGTGCCTTTGGACTAGCGGGAGCGGCTGAGCAGTTCTTC; j_gene: TRBJ2-1; d_gene: TRBD2; v_gene: TRBV12-3/TRBV12-4; abundance: many
CDR3aa: CASSLGVRWHRETQYF; CDR3nt: TGTGCCAGCAGCTTAGGGGTCCGCTGGCATAGGGAGACCCAGTACTTC; j_gene: TRBJ2-5; d_gene: -; v_gene: TRBV11-2; abundance: -
CDR3aa: CSASPEDYSYEQYF; CDR3nt: TGCAGTGCTAGCCCGGAGGACTACTCCTACGAGCAGTACTTC; j_gene: TRBJ2-7; d_gene: -; v_gene: TRBV20-1; abundance: many
CDR3aa: CSVDPRGSYNEQFF; CDR3nt: TGCAGCGTAGACCCCCGCGGGTCTTACAATGAGCAGTTCTTC; j_gene: TRBJ2-1; d_gene: -; v_gene: TRBV29-1; abundance: -
CDR3aa: CASRTRLAGESNEQFF; CDR3nt: TGTGCCAGCAGGACTCGACTAGCGGGAGAGTCGAATGAGCAGTTCTTC; j_gene: TRBJ2-1; d_gene: TRBD2; v_gene: TRBV12-3/TRBV12-4; abundance: many
CDR3aa: CASSSDTYYEQYF; CDR3nt: TGTGCCAGCAGCTCGGACACGTACTACGAGCAGTACTTC; j_gene: TRBJ2-7; d_gene: -; v_gene: TRBV7-8; abundance: -
CDR3aa: CASSYSGQGLGYGYTF; CDR3nt: TGTGCCAGCAGTTACTCGGGCCAGGGTTTAGGCTATGGCTACACCTTC; j_gene: TRBJ1-2; d_gene: -; v_gene: TRBV6-5; abundance: few
CDR3aa: CASSYGTVPTYEQYF; CDR3nt: TGTGCCAGCAGTTACGGGACAGTACCGACCTACGAGCAGTACTTC; j_gene: TRBJ2-7; d_gene: TRBD1; v_gene: TRBV6-5; abundance: -
CDR3aa: CASSPPGFRGTEHYGYTF; CDR3nt: TGTGCCAGCTCACCACCTGGTTTCAGGGGGACCGAACACTATGGCTACACCTTC; j_gene: TRBJ1-2; d_gene: TRBD1; v_gene: TRBV18; abundance: -
CDR3aa: CASSLQGIGHKKETQYF; CDR3nt: TGTGCCAGCAGTTTGCAGGGAATTGGACATAAGAAAGAGACCCAGTACTTC; j_gene: TRBJ2-5; d_gene: -; v_gene: TRBV12-3/TRBV12-4; abundance: -
CDR3aa: CASRSAGKNTGELFF; CDR3nt: TGTGCCAGCAGGTCAGCGGGGAAGAACACCGGGGAGCTGTTTTTT; j_gene: TRBJ2-2; d_gene: TRBD2; v_gene: TRBV28; abundance: -
CDR3aa: CASSQALQGKTGELFF; CDR3nt: TGTGCCAGCAGCCAAGCGTTACAGGGTAAAACCGGGGAGCTGTTTTTT; j_gene: TRBJ2-2; d_gene: -; v_gene: TRBV3-1; abundance: many
CDR3aa: CSARDPRTNEQFF; CDR3nt: TGCAGTGCTAGAGACCCGAGGACCAATGAGCAGTTCTTC; j_gene: TRBJ2-1; d_gene: -; v_gene: TRBV20-1; abundance: few
CDR3aa: CSASADRRGTGELFF; CDR3nt: TGCAGTGCTTCCGCGGACCGACGGGGGACCGGGGAGCTGTTTTTT; j_gene: TRBJ2-2; d_gene: -; v_gene: TRBV20-1; abundance: many
CDR3aa: CASSQVGQGVAEQFF; CDR3nt: TGTGCCAGCAGCCAAGTAGGACAGGGTGTGGCTGAGCAGTTCTTC; j_gene: TRBJ2-1; d_gene: TRBD1; v_gene: TRBV14; abundance: few
CDR3aa: CASSHATGTRINEQFF; CDR3nt: TGTGCCAGCAGCCACGCCACCGGGACTAGGATCAATGAGCAGTTCTTC; j_gene: TRBJ2-1; d_gene: TRBD2; v_gene: TRBV3-1; abundance: -
CDR3aa: CASSLVRFGGELFF; CDR3nt: TGTGCCAGCAGCTTAGTCCGTTTCGGCGGGGAGCTGTTTTTT; j_gene: TRBJ2-2; d_gene: -; v_gene: TRBV11-2; abundance: many
CDR3aa: CASSQDYGVGRGFQETQYF; CDR3nt: TGTGCCAGCAGCCAAGATTACGGGGTCGGGCGGGGGTTCCAAGAGACCCAGTACTTC; j_gene: TRBJ2-5; d_gene: TRBD2; v_gene: TRBV4-2; abundance: few
CDR3aa: CASNGGRALGDNEKLFF; CDR3nt: TGCGCCAGCAACGGGGGACGGGCACTGGGAGATAATGAAAAACTGTTTTTT; j_gene: TRBJ1-4; d_gene: -; v_gene: TRBV4-1; abundance: -
CDR3aa: CASTPLAKRKGEQFF; CDR3nt: TGTGCCAGCACCCCACTAGCGAAACGCAAGGGTGAGCAGTTCTTC; j_gene: TRBJ2-1; d_gene: TRBD2; v_gene: TRBV12-3/TRBV12-4; abundance: many